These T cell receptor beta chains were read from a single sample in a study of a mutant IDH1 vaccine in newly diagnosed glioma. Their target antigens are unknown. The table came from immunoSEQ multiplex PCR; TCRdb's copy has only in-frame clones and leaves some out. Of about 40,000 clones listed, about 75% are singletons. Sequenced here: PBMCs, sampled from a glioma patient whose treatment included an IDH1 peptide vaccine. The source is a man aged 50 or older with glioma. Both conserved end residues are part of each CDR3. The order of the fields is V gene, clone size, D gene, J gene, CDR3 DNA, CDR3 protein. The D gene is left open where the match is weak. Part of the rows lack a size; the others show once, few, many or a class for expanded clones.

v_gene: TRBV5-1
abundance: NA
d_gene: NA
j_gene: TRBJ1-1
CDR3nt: TGCGCCAGCAGCGAGGTGAACACTGAAGCTTTCTTT
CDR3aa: CASSEVNTEAFF

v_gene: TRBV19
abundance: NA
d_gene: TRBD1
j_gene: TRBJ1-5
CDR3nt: TGTGCTACCGACAGGGGAGCGGGCTATAGCAATCAGCCCCAGCATTTT
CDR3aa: CATDRGAGYSNQPQHF

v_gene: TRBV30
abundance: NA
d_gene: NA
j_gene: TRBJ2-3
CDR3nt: TGTGCCTGGAGTGTAACTGGGGGCGCAGATACGCAGTATTTT
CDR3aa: CAWSVTGGADTQYF

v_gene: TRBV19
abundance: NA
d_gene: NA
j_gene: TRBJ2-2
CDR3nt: TGTGCCAGTAGTCACCGGGGGTCTCCGGCGGTTTTT
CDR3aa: CASSHRGSPAVF

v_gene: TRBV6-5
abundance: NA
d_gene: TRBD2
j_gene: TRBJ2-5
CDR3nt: TGTGCCAGCAGCGCGGCTAGCGGGGGCCGGGAGACCCAGTACTTC
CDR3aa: CASSAASGGRETQYF

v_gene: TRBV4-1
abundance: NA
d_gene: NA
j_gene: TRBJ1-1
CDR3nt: TGCGCCAGCAGCCGAGGGGGGTCGAACACTGAAGCTTTCTTT
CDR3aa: CASSRGGSNTEAFF

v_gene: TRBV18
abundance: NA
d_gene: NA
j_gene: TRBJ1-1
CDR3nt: TGTGCCAGCTCACCACCGATAGGGGCAGGCACTGAAGCTTTCTTT
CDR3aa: CASSPPIGAGTEAFF

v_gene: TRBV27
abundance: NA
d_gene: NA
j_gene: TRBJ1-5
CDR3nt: TGTGCCAGCAGCTCAGGGGTGAGCCAGCCCCAGCATTTT
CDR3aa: CASSSGVSQPQHF

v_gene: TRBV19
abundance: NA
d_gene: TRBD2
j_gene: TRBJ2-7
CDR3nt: TGTGCCAGTAGTAGACTAGCAACAGTCTACGAGCAGTACTTC
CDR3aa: CASSRLATVYEQYF

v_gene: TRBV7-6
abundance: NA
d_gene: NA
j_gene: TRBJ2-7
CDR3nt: TGTGCCAGCAGCTTAGTTGGGCGCCCCTACGAGCAGTACTTC
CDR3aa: CASSLVGRPYEQYF

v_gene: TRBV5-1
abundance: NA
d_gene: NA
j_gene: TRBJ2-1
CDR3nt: TGCGCCAGCAGCTTGGTGAGGAATGAGCAGTTCTTC
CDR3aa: CASSLVRNEQFF

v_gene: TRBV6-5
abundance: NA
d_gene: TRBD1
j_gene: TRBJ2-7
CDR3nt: TGTGCCAGCAGTTACAGACAGGGGAGATACGAGCAGTACTTC
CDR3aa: CASSYRQGRYEQYF

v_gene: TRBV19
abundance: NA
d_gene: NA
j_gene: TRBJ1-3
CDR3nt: TGTGCCAGTAGTCCGACACACTCTGGAAACACCATATATTTT
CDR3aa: CASSPTHSGNTIYF

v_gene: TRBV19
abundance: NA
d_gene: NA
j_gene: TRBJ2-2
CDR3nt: TGTGCCAGTAGTACAGGGCCCGGGGAGCTGTTTTTT
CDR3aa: CASSTGPGELFF

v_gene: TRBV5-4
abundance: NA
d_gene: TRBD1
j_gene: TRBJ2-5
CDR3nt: TGTGCCAGCAGCCCGCCATGGGGACAGGGGGCGTGGGAGACCCAGTACTTC
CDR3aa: CASSPPWGQGAWETQYF

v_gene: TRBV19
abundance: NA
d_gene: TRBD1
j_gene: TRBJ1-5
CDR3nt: TGTGCCAGTAGTATGGGGGACAGAAGCAATCAGCCCCAGCATTTT
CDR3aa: CASSMGDRSNQPQHF

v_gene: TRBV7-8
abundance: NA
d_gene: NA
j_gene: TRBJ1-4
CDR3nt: TGTGCCAGCAGCCGGAGTCGGCAGGGGGAAAAACTGTTTTTT
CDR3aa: CASSRSRQGEKLFF

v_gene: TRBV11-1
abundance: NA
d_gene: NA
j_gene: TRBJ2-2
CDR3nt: TGTGCCAGCAGCTTAGTAGTTTCCACCGGGGAGCTGTTTTTT
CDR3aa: CASSLVVSTGELFF

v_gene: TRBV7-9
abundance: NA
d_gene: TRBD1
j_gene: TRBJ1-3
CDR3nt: TGTGCCAGCAGATCACCGGACAGGGGTGGAAACACCATATATTTT
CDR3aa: CASRSPDRGGNTIYF

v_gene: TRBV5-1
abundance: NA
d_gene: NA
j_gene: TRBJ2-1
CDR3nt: TGCGCCAGCAGCTTGGAATGGGATAGTGAGCAGTTCTTC
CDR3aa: CASSLEWDSEQFF

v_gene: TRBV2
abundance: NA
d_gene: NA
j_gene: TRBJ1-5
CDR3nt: TGTGCCAGCAGTGGACAGATTAGCAATCAGCCCCAGCATTTT
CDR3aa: CASSGQISNQPQHF

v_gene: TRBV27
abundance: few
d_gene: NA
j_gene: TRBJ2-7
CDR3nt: TGTGCCAGCAGTTTCGGGGTAGGGGAGCAGTACTTC
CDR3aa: CASSFGVGEQYF

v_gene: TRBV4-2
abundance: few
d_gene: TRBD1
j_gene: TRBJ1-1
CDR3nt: TGTGCCAGCAGCCAACGACAGGGAAACACTGAAGCTTTCTTT
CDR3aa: CASSQRQGNTEAFF

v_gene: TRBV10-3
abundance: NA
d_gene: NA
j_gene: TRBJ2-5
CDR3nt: TGTGCCATCAAGGACGACCAAGAGACCCAGTACTTC
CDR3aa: CAIKDDQETQYF

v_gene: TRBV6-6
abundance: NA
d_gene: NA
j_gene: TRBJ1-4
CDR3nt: TGTGCCAGCAGTTACCCCCCTTCGGGGGAAAAACTGTTTTTT
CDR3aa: CASSYPPSGEKLFF

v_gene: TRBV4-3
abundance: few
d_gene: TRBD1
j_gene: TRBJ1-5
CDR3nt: TGCGCCAGCAGCCAAGAGACAGGGAGAAATCAGCCCCAGCATTTT
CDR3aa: CASSQETGRNQPQHF

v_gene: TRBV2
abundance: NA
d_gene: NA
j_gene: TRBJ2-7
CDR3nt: TGTGCCAGCGGAGAGGGGCGTATCTCCTACGAGCAGTACTTC
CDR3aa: CASGEGRISYEQYF

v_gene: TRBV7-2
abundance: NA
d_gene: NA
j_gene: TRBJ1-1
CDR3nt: TGTGCCAGCAGCTTCGGCACAGTCATGAACACTGAAGCTTTCTTT
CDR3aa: CASSFGTVMNTEAFF

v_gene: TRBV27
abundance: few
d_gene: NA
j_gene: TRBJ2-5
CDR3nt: TGTGCCAGCAGTCCCGAAGCCCCGGGACATACGTACCAAGAGACCCAGTACTTC
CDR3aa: CASSPEAPGHTYQETQYF

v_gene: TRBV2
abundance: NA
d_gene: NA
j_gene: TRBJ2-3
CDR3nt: TGTGCCAGCATGACAGATACGCAGTATTTT
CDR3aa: CASMTDTQYF

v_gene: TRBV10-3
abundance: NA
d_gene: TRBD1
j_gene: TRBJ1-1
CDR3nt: TGTGCCATCAGCAGGGACAGCCTTGAAGCTTTCTTT
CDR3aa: CAISRDSLEAFF

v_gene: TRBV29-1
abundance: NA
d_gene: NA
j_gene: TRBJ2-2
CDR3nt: TGCAGCGTAACAGGGCTTCTGAACACCGGGGAGCTGTTTTTT
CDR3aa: CSVTGLLNTGELFF

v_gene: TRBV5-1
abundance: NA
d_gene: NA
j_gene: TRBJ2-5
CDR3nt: TGCGCCAGCGGAGGGAATGAGGGAGAGACCCAGTACTTC
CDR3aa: CASGGNEGETQYF

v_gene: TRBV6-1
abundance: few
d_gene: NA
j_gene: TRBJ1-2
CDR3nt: TGTGCCGCCACGATGAGGCAGGGAAATGGCTACACCTTC
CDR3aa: CAATMRQGNGYTF

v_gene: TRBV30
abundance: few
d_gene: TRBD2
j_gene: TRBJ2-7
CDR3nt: TGTGCCTCCTCGAGCTGGACTAGGATGGACGAGCAGTACTTC
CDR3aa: CASSSWTRMDEQYF

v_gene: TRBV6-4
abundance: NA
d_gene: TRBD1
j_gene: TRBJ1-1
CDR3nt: TGTGCCAGCAGTGTTGGGACAGGGGGCACTGAAGCTTTCTTT
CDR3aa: CASSVGTGGTEAFF

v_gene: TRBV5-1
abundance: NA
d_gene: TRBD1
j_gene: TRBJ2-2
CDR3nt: TGCGCCAGCAGGCCGACAGGGGCGAACACCGGGGAGCTGTTTTTT
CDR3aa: CASRPTGANTGELFF

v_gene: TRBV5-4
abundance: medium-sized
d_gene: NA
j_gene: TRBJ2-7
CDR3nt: TGTGCCAGCAGCTTGGAGGACGAGCAGTACTTC
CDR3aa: CASSLEDEQYF

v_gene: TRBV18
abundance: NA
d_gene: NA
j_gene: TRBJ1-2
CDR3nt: TGTGCCAGCTCACCTTCTGCCGGATCCGACTATGGCTACACCTTC
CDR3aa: CASSPSAGSDYGYTF

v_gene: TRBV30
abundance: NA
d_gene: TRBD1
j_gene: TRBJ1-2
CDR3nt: TGTGCCTGGCGGTTCGGGACAGGGGGAGGCTACACCTTC
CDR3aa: CAWRFGTGGGYTF

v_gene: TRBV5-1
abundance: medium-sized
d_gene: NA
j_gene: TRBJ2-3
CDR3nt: TGCGCCAGCAGCTTGGCCAAAAGAACTGATACGCAGTATTTT
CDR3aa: CASSLAKRTDTQYF

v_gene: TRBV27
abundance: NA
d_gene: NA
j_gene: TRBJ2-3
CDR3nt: TGTGCCAGCAGTTTGAGGCTAGCTTTAGCAGATACGCAGTATTTT
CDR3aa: CASSLRLALADTQYF

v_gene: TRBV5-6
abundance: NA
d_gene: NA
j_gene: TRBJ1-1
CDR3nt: TGTGCCAGCAGCTTTGAAATAGAAACTGGGAGTAAAGCTTTCTTT
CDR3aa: CASSFEIETGSKAFF

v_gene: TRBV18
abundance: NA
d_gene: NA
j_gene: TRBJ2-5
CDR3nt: TGTGCCAGCTCACTCCGACAGGGAGGGGAGACCCAGTACTTC
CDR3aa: CASSLRQGGETQYF

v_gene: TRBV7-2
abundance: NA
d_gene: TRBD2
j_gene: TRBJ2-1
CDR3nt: TGTGCCAGCAGACGCAGCGGGGGGGCAAGCAATGAGCAGTTCTTC
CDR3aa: CASRRSGGASNEQFF

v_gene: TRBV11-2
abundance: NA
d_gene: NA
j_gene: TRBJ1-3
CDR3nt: TGTGCCAGCAGCCTTGTGGGGACGTCTCGGGGAAACACCATATATTTT
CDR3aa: CASSLVGTSRGNTIYF

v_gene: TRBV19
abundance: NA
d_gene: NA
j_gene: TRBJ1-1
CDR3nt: TGTGCCAGTACCAAAGGGGGGGCACGAAACACTGAAGCTTTCTTT
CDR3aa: CASTKGGARNTEAFF

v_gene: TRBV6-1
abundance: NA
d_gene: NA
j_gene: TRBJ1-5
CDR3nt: TGTGCCAGCAGTGAAGGGCAGCCCAGCGTGGGCCAGCATTTT
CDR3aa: CASSEGQPSVGQHF